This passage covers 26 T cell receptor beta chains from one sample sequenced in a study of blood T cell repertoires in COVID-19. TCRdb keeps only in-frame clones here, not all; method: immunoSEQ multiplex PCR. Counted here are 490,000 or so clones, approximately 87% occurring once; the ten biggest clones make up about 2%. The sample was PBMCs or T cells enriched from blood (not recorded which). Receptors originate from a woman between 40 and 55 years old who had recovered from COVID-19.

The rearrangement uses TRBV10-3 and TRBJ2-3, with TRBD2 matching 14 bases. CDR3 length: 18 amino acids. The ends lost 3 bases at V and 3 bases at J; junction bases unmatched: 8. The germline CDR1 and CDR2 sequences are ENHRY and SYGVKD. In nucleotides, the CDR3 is TGTGCCATCAGTGAAGGGACTAGCGGGAGCGGTAGGACAGATACGCAGTATTTT. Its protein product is CAISEGTSGSGRTDTQYF.

CDR3 sequence: CSVAGQGVRYTEAFF. CDR3 DNA: TGCAGCGTTGCGGGACAGGGTGTTCGGTACACTGAAGCTTTCTTT. The chain joins TRBV29-1 to TRBJ1-1; 9 nucleotides match TRBD1. The V segment lost 4 bases and the J segment 3 bases; nucleotides outside the gene matches: 9. Germline V gives CDR1 SQVTM, CDR2 ANQGSEA. The CDR3 has 15 amino acids.

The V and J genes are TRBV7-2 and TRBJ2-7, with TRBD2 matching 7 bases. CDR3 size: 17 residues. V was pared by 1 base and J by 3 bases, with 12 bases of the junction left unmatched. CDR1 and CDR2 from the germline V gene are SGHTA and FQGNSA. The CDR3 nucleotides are TGTGCCAGCAGCTTAGTAGTAGGGACTACTTTTAACTACGAGCAGTACTTC. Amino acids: CASSLVVGTTFNYEQYF.

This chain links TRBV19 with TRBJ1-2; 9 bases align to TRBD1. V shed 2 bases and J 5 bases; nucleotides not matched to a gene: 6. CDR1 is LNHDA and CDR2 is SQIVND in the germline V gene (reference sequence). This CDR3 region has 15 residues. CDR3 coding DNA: TGTGCCAGTAGTATACAAACAGGGGGCTATTATGGCTACACCTTC. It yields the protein CASSIQTGGYYGYTF.

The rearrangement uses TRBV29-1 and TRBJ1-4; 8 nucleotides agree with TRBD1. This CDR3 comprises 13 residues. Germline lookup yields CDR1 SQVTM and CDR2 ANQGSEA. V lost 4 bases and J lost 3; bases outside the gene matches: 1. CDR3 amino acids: CSVGTGSNEKLFF. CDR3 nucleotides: TGCAGCGTTGGGACAGGGTCTAATGAAAAACTGTTTTTT.

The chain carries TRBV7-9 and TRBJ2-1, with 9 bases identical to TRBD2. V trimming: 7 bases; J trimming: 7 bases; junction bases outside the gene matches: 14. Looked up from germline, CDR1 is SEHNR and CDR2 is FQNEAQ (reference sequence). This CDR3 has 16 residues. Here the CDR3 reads CASNEKGSGSSNEQFF. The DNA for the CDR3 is TGTGCCAGCAACGAAAAGGGTAGCGGGAGTAGTAATGAGCAGTTCTTC.

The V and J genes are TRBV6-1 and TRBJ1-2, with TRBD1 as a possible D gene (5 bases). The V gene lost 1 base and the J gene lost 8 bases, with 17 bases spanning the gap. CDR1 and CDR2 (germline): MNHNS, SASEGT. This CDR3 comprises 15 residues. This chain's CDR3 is CASSEVYGGGRGYTF. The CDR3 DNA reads TGTGCCAGCAGTGAAGTTTACGGGGGAGGGCGGGGCTACACCTTC.

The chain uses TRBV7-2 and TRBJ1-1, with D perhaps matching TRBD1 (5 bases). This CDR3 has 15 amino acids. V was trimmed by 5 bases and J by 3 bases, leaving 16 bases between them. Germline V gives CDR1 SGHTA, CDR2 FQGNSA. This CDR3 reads CASSLQGVSYTEAFF. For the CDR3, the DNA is TGTGCCAGCAGCCTTCAGGGCGTTTCATACACTGAAGCTTTCTTT. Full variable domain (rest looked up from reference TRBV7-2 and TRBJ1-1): GAGVSQSPSNKVTEKGKDVELRCDPISGHTALYWYRQSLGQGLEFLIYFQGNSAPDKSGLPSDRFSAERTGGSVSTLTIQRTQQEDSAVYLCASSLQGVSYTEAFFGQGTRLTVV.

CDR3 in amino acids: CASRSRTGGNQPQHF. CDR3 nucleotides: TGTGCCAGCAGGTCCAGGACAGGGGGTAATCAGCCCCAGCATTTT. This chain links TRBV6-5 with TRBJ1-5, with 10 bases that match TRBD1. The length of the CDR3 is 15 residues. CDR1 is MNHEY, CDR2 SVGAGI, per germline. V lost 6 bases and J lost 4; bases outside the gene matches: 6.

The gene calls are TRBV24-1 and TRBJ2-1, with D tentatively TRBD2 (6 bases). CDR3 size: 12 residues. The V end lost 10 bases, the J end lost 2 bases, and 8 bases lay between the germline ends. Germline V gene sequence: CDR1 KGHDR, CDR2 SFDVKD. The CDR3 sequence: CATGTAYNEQFF. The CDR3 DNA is TGTGCCACTGGGACTGCCTACAATGAGCAGTTCTTC.

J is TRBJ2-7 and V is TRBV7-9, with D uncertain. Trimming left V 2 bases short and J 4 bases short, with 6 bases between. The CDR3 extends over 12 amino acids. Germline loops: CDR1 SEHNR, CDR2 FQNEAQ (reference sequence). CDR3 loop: CASSLTEYEQYF. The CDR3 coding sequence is TGTGCCAGCAGCTTAACGGAGTACGAGCAGTACTTC.

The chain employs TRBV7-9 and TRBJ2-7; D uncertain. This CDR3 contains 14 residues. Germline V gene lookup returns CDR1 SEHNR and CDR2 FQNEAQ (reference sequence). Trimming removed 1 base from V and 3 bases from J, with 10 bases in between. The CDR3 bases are TGTGCCAGCAGCTTAGATCTTGGCAACTACGAGCAGTACTTC. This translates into CASSLDLGNYEQYF.

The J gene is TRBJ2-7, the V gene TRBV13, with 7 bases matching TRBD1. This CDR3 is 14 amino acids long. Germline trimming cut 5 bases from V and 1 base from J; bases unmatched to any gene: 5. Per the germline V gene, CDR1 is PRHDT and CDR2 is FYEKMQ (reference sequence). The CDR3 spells CASSLLTGSYEQYF. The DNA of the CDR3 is TGTGCCAGCAGCCTATTGACAGGGTCCTACGAGCAGTACTTC.

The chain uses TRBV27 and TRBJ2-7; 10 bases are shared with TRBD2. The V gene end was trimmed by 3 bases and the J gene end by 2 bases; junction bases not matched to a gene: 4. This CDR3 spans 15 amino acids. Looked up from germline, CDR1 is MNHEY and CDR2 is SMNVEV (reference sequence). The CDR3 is CASSLASGGPYEQYF. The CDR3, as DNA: TGTGCCAGCAGTTTGGCTAGCGGGGGACCCTACGAGCAGTACTTC.

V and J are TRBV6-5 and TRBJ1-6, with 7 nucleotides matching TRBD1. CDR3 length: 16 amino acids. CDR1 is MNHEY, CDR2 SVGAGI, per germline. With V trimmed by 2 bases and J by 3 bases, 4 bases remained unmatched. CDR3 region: CASSYGDRVYNSPLHF. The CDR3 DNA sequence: TGTGCCAGCAGTTACGGGGACAGAGTCTATAATTCACCCCTCCACTTT.

This CDR3 reads CASSSQALGTEAFF. In nucleotides, the CDR3 is TGTGCCAGCAGCTCACAGGCCCTGGGCACTGAAGCTTTCTTT. The chain is built from TRBV9 and TRBJ1-1, with D tentatively TRBD1 (5 bases). The length of the CDR3 is 14 residues. V lost 4 bases and J 4 bases, leaving 14 bases between the germline ends. The germline gives CDR1 SGDLS, CDR2 YYNGEE.

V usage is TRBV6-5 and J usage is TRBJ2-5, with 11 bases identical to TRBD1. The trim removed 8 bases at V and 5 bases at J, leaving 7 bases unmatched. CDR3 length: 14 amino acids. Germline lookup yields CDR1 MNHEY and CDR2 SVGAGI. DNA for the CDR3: TGTGCCAGCCAAGTGGACAGGGGGCTCGAGACCCAGTACTTC. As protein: CASQVDRGLETQYF.

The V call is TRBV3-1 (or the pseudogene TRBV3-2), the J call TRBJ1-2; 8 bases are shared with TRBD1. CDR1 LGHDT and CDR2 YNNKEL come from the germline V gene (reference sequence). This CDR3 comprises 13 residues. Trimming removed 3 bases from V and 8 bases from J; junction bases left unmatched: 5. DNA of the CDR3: TGTGCCAGCAGCCAGCCCCAGGGGGCAGGCTACACCTTC. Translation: CASSQPQGAGYTF.

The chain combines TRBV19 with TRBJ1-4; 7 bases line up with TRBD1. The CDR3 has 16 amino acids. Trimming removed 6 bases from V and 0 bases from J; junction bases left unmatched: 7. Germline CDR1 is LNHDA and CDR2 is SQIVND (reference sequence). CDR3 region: CASRPTGAATNEKLFF. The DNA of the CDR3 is TGTGCCAGTAGACCAACAGGGGCTGCAACTAATGAAAAACTGTTTTTT.

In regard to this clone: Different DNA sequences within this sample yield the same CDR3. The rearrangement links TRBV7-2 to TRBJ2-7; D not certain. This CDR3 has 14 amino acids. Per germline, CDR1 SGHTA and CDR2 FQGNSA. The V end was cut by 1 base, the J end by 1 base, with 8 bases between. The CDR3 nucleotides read TGTGCCAGCAGCTTAGAAGTAGCTTCCTACGAGCAGTACTTC. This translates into CASSLEVASYEQYF.

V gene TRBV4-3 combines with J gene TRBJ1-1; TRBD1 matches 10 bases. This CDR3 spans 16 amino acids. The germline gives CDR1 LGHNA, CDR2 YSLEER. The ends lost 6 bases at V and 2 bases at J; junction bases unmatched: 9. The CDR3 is CASRAGTGVVNTEAFF. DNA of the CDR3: TGCGCCAGCAGGGCCGGGACAGGGGTCGTCAACACTGAAGCTTTCTTT.

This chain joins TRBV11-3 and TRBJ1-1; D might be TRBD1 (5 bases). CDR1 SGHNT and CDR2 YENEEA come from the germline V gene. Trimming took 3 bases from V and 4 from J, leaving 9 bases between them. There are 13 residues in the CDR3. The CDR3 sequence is CASSFIRGTEAFF. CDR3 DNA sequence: TGTGCCAGCAGCTTCATAAGGGGCACTGAAGCTTTCTTT.

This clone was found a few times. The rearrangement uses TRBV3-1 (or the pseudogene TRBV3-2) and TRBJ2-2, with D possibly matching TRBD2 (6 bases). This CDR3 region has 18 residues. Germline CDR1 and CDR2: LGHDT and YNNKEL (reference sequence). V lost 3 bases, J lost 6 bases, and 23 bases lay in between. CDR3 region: CASSQIFPSARSAGELFF. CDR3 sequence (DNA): TGTGCCAGCAGCCAGATCTTTCCTAGCGCCAGGTCGGCCGGGGAGCTGTTTTTT.

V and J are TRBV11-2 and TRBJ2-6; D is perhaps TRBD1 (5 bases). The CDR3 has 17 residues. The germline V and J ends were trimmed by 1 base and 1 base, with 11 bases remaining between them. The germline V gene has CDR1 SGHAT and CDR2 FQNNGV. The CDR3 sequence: CASSLGQSISGANVLTF. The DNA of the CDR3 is TGTGCCAGCAGCTTAGGACAGTCGATTTCTGGGGCCAACGTCCTGACTTTC.

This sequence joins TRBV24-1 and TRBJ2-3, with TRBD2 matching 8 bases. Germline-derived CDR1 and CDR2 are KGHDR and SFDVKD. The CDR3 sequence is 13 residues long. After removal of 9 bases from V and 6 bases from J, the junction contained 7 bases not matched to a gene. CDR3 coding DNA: TGTGCCACCTCCCGGGGGGGGGCCGATACGCAGTATTTT. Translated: CATSRGGADTQYF.

CDR3 sequence: CASSQVGGLGYEQYF. The DNA for the CDR3 is TGCGCCAGCAGCCAAGTGGGCGGGTTGGGCTACGAGCAGTACTTC. The gene calls are TRBV4-3 and TRBJ2-7, with TRBD2 as a possible D gene (5 bases). The CDR3 totals 15 residues. Germline CDR1 and CDR2: LGHNA and YSLEER. The germline V and J ends were trimmed by 1 base and 3 bases, with 13 bases remaining between them.